This T cell receptor (beta chain) derives from a study of blood T cell repertoires in COVID-19. Across the study: Samples representing acute and convalescent COVID-19 were sourced from the United States, Italy and Spain.

How the authors handled the data: The assay estimated nucleated cells by amplifying reference gene primers. TCRdb's table, derived via immunoSEQ multiplex PCR, lists solely in-frame clones and lacks some. Clone size and V and J calls were adopted from that table, with D and trimming inferred from the DNA. The sample records some 200,000 clones, over 70% being singletons. The CDR3 is made up of 15 amino acids. Germline V CDR1 and CDR2: SGHNT, YENEEA. The J segment lost 0 bases and the V segment lost 4 bases, leaving 3 bases of the junction unmatched. Sequencing was carried out using peripheral blood. This sequence was found in an older woman with acute or convalescent COVID-19. This chain links TRBV11-3 with TRBJ2-1; 7 nucleotides line up with TRBD2. CDR3 in amino acids: CASSSGGGSYNEQFF. CDR3 nucleotides: TGTGCCAGCAGCTCAGGCGGGGGCTCCTACAATGAGCAGTTCTTC.